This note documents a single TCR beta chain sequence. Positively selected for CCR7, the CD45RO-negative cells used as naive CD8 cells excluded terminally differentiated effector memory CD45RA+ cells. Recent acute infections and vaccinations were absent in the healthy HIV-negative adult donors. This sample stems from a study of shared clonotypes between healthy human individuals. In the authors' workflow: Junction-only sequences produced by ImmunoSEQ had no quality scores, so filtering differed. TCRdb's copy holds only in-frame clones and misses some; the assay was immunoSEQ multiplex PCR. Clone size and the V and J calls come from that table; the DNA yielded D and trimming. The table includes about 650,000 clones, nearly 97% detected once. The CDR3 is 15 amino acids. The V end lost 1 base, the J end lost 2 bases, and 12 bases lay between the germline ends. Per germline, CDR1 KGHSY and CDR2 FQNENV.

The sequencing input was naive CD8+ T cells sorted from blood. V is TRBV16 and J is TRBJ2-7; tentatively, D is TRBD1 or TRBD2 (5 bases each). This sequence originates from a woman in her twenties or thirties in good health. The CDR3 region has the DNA TGTGCCAGCAGCCAATTTCGGGGCAGGGCCTACGAGCAGTACTTC. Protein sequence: CASSQFRGRAYEQYF.